Shown below are 31 T cell receptor beta chains from a single sample sequenced in a study of T cell clonality in common variable immunodeficiency. Findings and limits, study-wide: Common variable immunodeficiency TCR beta sequences reportedly had fewer deletions and N-nucleotide insertions.

These receptors have no identified antigens. Measured with immunoSEQ multiplex PCR; TCRdb has only the in-frame clones, and not every one. In total the sample includes under 8,500 clones, none of them seen once. Sequencing was carried out using peripheral blood mononuclear cells. The receptors shown here come from a human donor with common variable immunodeficiency.

In its sample, this clone was seen a few times. From the germline J gene comes the end of the CDR3, since the read stops 3 residues before it. The gene calls are TRBV7-8 and TRBJ2-2; the match to TRBD2 covers 9 bases. The CDR3 is 14 residues long. Trimming took 6 bases from V and 7 from J; bases not matched to a gene: 6. CDR1 is SGHVS, CDR2 FQNEAQ, per germline. The CDR3 loop is CASRVAGVGGELFF. The DNA read from the CDR3 is TGTGCCAGCAGGGTAGCGGGAGTTGGCGGGGAG.

To note about this clone: Read data end 3 residues before the CDR3 end; the end is taken from the germline J gene. The chain carries TRBV11-2 and TRBJ2-1; TRBD1 agrees at 8 bases. V was clipped by 5 bases and J by 6 bases; unmatched bases: 6. Germline V gene sequence: CDR1 SGHAT, CDR2 FQNNGV. This CDR3 is 14 amino acids long. Partial CDR3 DNA: TGTGCCAGCAGCCTCGACAGGGGAATCAATGAG. It translates to CASSLDRGINE. The whole CDR3 is CASSLDRGINEQFF.

This clone is deemed medium-sized. The DNA read from the CDR3 is TGCAGTGCTAAGGGTCGTAGCACAGATACG. As protein: CSAKGRSTDT. The whole CDR3 protein reads CSAKGRSTDTQYF. This chain connects TRBV20-1 to TRBJ2-3; D uncertain. The read gets to within 3 residues of the CDR3 end, and the germline J gene fills in the rest. The V end lost 4 bases, the J end lost 0 bases, and 8 bases lay between the germline ends. CDR1 and CDR2 from the germline V gene are DFQATT and SNEGSKA (reference sequence). CDR3 length: 13 residues.

This clone was seen more than once but under ten times. The sequenced CDR3 bases are TGTGCCAGCAGCGCGGACAGGAATGAG. Protein product: CASSADRNE. The complete CDR3 reads CASSADRNEQFF. The chain uses TRBV7-9 and TRBJ2-1; 7 bases are shared with TRBD1. Read data end 3 residues before the CDR3 end; the end is taken from the germline J gene. J was trimmed by 7 bases and V by 5 bases; bases with no gene match: 2. Germline V gene sequence: CDR1 SEHNR, CDR2 FQNEAQ (reference sequence). The CDR3 sequence is 12 residues long.

This clone has more than one count but fewer than ten. CDR3 sequence reads: CASMTFDEQYF. The CDR3 DNA, read in part, is TGTGCCAGCATGACATTCGACGAG. V and J are TRBV6-2 or TRBV6-3 and TRBJ2-7; no firm D call. The read falls 3 residues short of the CDR3 end, and the missing part is taken from the germline J gene. This CDR3 has 11 amino acids. With 7 bases removed from V and 5 bases from J, the gap between germline ends came to 9 bases. Per the germline V gene, CDR1 is MNHEY and CDR2 is SVGEGT.

CDR3 loop: CASSMDGSGYNEQFF. CDR3 DNA (partial): TGTGCCAGTAGTATGGACGGGAGCGGGTACAATGAG. The chain has TRBV19 and TRBJ2-1; D possibly corresponds to TRBD2 (6 bases). The missing CDR3 end, 3 residues past where the read stops, is filled in from the germline J gene. The CDR3 sequence is 15 residues long. Germline V gives CDR1 LNHDA, CDR2 SQIVND (reference sequence). Trimming left V 3 bases short and J 4 bases short, with 13 bases between.

Turning to this clone: From the germline J gene comes the end of the CDR3, since the read stops 3 residues before it. This sequence joins TRBV7-9 and TRBJ1-1, with D maybe TRBD1 (5 bases). Germline CDR1 is SEHNR and CDR2 is FQNEAQ (reference sequence). This CDR3 contains 14 residues. V was clipped by 5 bases and J by 2 bases, with 12 bases between them. CDR3 sequence reads: CASSRGDSNTEAFF. The CDR3 DNA, read in part, is TGTGCCAGCAGCCGAGGGGATAGTAACACTGAA.

Comments on this clone: The read finishes 3 residues shy of the CDR3 end, and the germline J gene is used to complete it. The V gene is TRBV19, the J gene TRBJ2-7; possible D gene TRBD2, 5 bases. Per germline, CDR1 LNHDA and CDR2 SQIVND (reference sequence). V dropped 2 bases and J dropped 3 bases, with 11 bases sitting between them. CDR3 length: 14 residues. CDR3 bases read: TGTGCCAGTAGTATAAGCGGTAGCTACTACGAG. This gives the protein CASSISGSYYE. The whole CDR3 is CASSISGSYYEQYF.

With respect to this clone: The read falls 3 residues short of the CDR3 end, and the missing part is taken from the germline J gene. The chain has TRBV18 and TRBJ2-1, with 8 positions matching TRBD2. The junction had 4 bases not matched to a gene; V was cut back by 1 base and J by 8 bases. CDR1 is KGHSH, CDR2 LQKENI, per germline. The CDR3 runs to 14 residues. The CDR3 loop reads CASSPRAGEDEQFF. The part of the CDR3 DNA that was read is TGTGCCAGCTCACCACGAGCGGGAGAGGATGAG.

As for this clone: The read is 3 residues too short to cover the CDR3 end, so that end is filled in from the germline J gene. The V and J genes are TRBV7-6 and TRBJ1-3; possibly TRBD1 for D (6 bases). The CDR3 sequence is 15 residues long. In germline, CDR1 is SGHVS, CDR2 FNYEAQ. V shed 0 bases and J shed 2 bases, with 8 bases lying between them. CDR3 loop: CASSLASGAGNTIYF. The sequenced part of the CDR3 DNA is TGTGCCAGCAGCTTAGCATCAGGGGCTGGAAACACC.

A few counts support this clone. The read finishes 3 residues shy of the CDR3 end, and the germline J gene is used to complete it. This sequence joins TRBV11-2 and TRBJ2-7, with TRBD2 identical over 10 bases. J was trimmed by 0 bases and V by 6 bases; bases with no gene match: 5. Germline CDR1 reads SGHAT; CDR2 reads FQNNGV. This CDR3 has 15 amino acids. The CDR3 region is CASSPSGGGSYEQYF. CDR3 bases read: TGTGCCAGCAGTCCCAGCGGGGGGGGCTCCTACGAG.

Comment on this clone: The read ends 3 residues shy of where the CDR3 ends; the end is completed using the germline J gene. The gene calls are TRBV7-9 and TRBJ1-1, with TRBD1 matching over 7 bases. Germline values: CDR1 SEHNR, CDR2 FQNEAQ (reference sequence). V was pared by 5 bases and J by 0 bases, with 3 bases of the junction left unmatched. The CDR3 has 14 residues. Partial CDR3 DNA: TGTGCCAGCAGCCTGACAGGGATGAACACTGAA. It codes for CASSLTGMNTE. The full CDR3 protein reads CASSLTGMNTEAFF.

This clone has just a few counts. CDR3 loop: CASSLPGVIDTQYF. Incomplete CDR3 DNA: TGTGCCAGCAGCTTACCCGGGGTAATAGATACG. The chain is built from TRBV7-9 and TRBJ2-3; possibly TRBD2 for D (5 bases). With the read ending 3 residues before the CDR3 end, the germline J gene is used to fill in that end. With 2 bases removed from V and 5 bases from J, the gap between germline ends came to 11 bases. CDR1 and CDR2 (germline): SEHNR, FQNEAQ (reference sequence). The CDR3 length is 14 residues. The full variable domain, its missing parts supplied by reference TRBV7-9 and TRBJ2-3, is DTGVSQNPRHKITKRGQNVTFRCDPISEHNRLYWYRQTLGQGPEFLTYFQNEAQLEKSRLLSDRFSAERPKGSFSTLEIQRTEQGDSAMYLCASSLPGVIDTQYFGPGTRLTVL.

The CDR3 loop is CASSLGQGSGNTIYF. The DNA read from the CDR3 is TGTGCCAGCAGCCTTGGACAGGGCTCTGGAAACACC. The chain uses TRBV7-9 and TRBJ1-3, with TRBD1 matching 8 bases. From the germline J gene comes the end of the CDR3, since the read stops 3 residues before it. Trimming cost V 5 bases and J 0 bases; bases outside gene matches: 3. This CDR3 contains 15 residues. CDR1 is SEHNR, CDR2 FQNEAQ, per germline (reference sequence).

The sample holds a few counts of this clone. The sequence runs out 3 residues before the end of the CDR3; the remainder is reconstructed from the germline J gene. The chain is built from TRBV18 and TRBJ2-6; D ambiguous. The germline V and J ends were trimmed by 6 bases and 0 bases, with 9 bases remaining between them. This CDR3 spans 15 amino acids. CDR1 is KGHSH, CDR2 LQKENI, per germline. The sequenced CDR3 bases are TGTGCCAGCTCCGTCCCTAGCTCTGGGGCCAACGTC. Translation: CASSVPSSGANV. The CDR3, in full, reads CASSVPSSGANVLTF.

This clone was detected only a few times. The read falls 3 residues short of the CDR3 end, and the missing part is taken from the germline J gene. The chain employs TRBV7-9 and TRBJ2-7; D possibly corresponds to TRBD2 (7 bases). Trimming took off 7 bases at V and 1 base at J, with 17 bases between the two ends. Per germline, CDR1 SEHNR and CDR2 FQNEAQ (reference sequence). This CDR3 contains 15 residues. The CDR3 DNA, read in part, is TGTGCCAGCATTACTGGGGGCGGGAGTTCCTACGAG. This codes for CASITGGGSSYE. The whole CDR3 sequence is CASITGGGSSYEQYF.

This clone has a handful of counts. Read data end 3 residues before the CDR3 end; the end is taken from the germline J gene. The identical CDR3 is also encoded by other nucleotide sequences in the sample. The chain employs TRBV7-9 and TRBJ2-1; TRBD1 agrees at 8 bases. Unmatched junction bases numbered 7, after V lost 2 bases and J lost 7 bases. This CDR3 spans 15 amino acids. CDR1 and CDR2 from the germline V gene are SEHNR and FQNEAQ (reference sequence). CDR3 sequence reads: CASSLSQGARNEQFF. The sequenced CDR3 bases are TGTGCCAGCAGCTTATCCCAGGGGGCGCGTAATGAG.

This clone has more than one count but fewer than ten. The missing CDR3 end, 3 residues past where the read stops, is filled in from the germline J gene. V usage is TRBV13 and J usage is TRBJ1-1; D is perhaps TRBD1 (5 bases). Germline V lookup: CDR1 PRHDT, CDR2 FYEKMQ (reference sequence). This CDR3 contains 14 residues. V was clipped by 2 bases and J by 3 bases, with 10 bases between them. Here the CDR3 reads CASSLRGGDTEAFF. The CDR3 bases that were read are TGTGCCAGCAGCTTACGCGGGGGAGACACTGAA.

This clone was counted only a few times. The read comes to an end 3 residues before the CDR3 does, leaving the germline J gene to fill in the end. The rearrangement uses TRBV7-9 and TRBJ2-2; unclear D gene. The CDR3 is 14 amino acids. Trimming shortened V by 4 bases and J by 5 bases, and 11 bases separated the two germline ends. Germline V CDR1 and CDR2: SEHNR, FQNEAQ (reference sequence). This chain's CDR3 is CASSSAPRTGELFF. The sequenced CDR3 bases are TGTGCCAGCAGCTCAGCGCCCAGAACCGGGGAG.

In regard to this clone: The read comes to an end 3 residues before the CDR3 does, leaving the germline J gene to fill in the end. The chain is built from TRBV7-9 and TRBJ2-1, with 8 positions matching TRBD2. Germline V gives CDR1 SEHNR, CDR2 FQNEAQ (reference sequence). This CDR3 contains 13 residues. The ends lost 5 bases at V and 9 bases at J; junction bases unmatched: 6. The CDR3 sequence is CASSRGTRGEQFF. Incomplete CDR3 DNA: TGTGCCAGCAGCCGAGGGACTAGGGGTGAG.

This clone was detected a few times. Read data end 3 residues before the CDR3 end; the end is taken from the germline J gene. The genes are TRBV18 and TRBJ2-2; the D gene is possibly TRBD2 (6 bases). Germline CDR1 KGHSH, CDR2 LQKENI. The CDR3 sequence is 15 residues long. Trimming removed 2 bases from V and 6 bases from J, with 13 bases in between. This CDR3 reads CASSPRDSASGELFF. The CDR3 bases that were read are TGTGCCAGCTCACCAAGGGACTCAGCTTCCGGGGAG. The full variable domain, with the rest looked up from reference TRBV18 and TRBJ2-2, is NAGVMQNPRHLVRRRGQEARLRCSPMKGHSHVYWYRQLPEEGLKFMVYLQKENIIDESGMPKERFSAEFPKEGPSILRIQQVVRGDSAAYFCASSPRDSASGELFFGEGSRLTVL.

As regards this clone: Read sequence stops 3 residues before the CDR3 end, and the germline J gene provides the missing end. The chain is built from TRBV7-9 and TRBJ1-5; the D gene is possibly TRBD1 (5 bases). The CDR3 sequence is 12 residues long. Per the germline V gene, CDR1 is SEHNR and CDR2 is FQNEAQ (reference sequence). The V gene lost 5 bases and the J gene lost 7 bases, with 9 bases spanning the gap. The CDR3 is CASSRGEQPQHF. The CDR3 bases that were read are TGTGCCAGCAGCCGGGGGGAACAGCCC.

In its sample, this clone was seen a few times. The chain's CDR3 is CASTGDRVGNTEAFF. CDR3 bases read: TGTGCCAGCACCGGGGACAGGGTGGGGAACACTGAA. This chain links TRBV2 with TRBJ1-1; TRBD1 agrees at 9 bases. Read data end 3 residues before the CDR3 end; the end is taken from the germline J gene. The V and J ends lost 7 bases and 1 base, in that order; junction bases with no gene match: 7. Germline V gene sequence: CDR1 SNHLY, CDR2 FYNNEI. CDR3 length equals 15 residues.

A few counts support this clone. The sequence runs out 3 residues before the end of the CDR3; the remainder is reconstructed from the germline J gene. The chain couples TRBV19 to TRBJ2-2, with 11 bases fitting TRBD2. Per the germline V gene, CDR1 is LNHDA and CDR2 is SQIVND (reference sequence). The CDR3 is made up of 16 amino acids. Germline trimming cut 3 bases from V and 5 bases from J; bases unmatched to any gene: 5. CDR3 amino acids: CASSMVSGRGTGELFF. The CDR3 bases that were read are TGTGCCAGTAGTATGGTTAGCGGGAGGGGAACCGGGGAG.

Concerning this clone: The observed sequence ends 3 residues before the CDR3 terminus, with the missing tail filled in from the germline J gene. This sequence joins TRBV19 and TRBJ2-1; D possibly corresponds to TRBD2 (6 bases). Germline-derived CDR1 and CDR2 are LNHDA and SQIVND (reference sequence). Trimming pared 4 bases from V and 4 bases from J, leaving 8 bases between. CDR3 length: 13 amino acids. The CDR3 is CASSSGIYNEQFF. CDR3 DNA (partial): TGTGCCAGTAGTAGCGGGATTTACAATGAG.

By share, this clone counts as medium-sized (0.01 to 0.1%). The read terminates 3 residues ahead of where the CDR3 ends, so the germline J gene completes it. The V and J genes are TRBV29-1 and TRBJ2-6; D gene uncertain. CDR1 and CDR2 (germline): SQVTM, ANQGSEA. V was shortened by 4 bases and J by 1 base, with 5 bases between the two germline ends. The CDR3 totals 13 residues. The sequenced CDR3 bases are TGCAGCGTTGTACAATCTGGGGCCAACGTC. Its translation is CSVVQSGANV. The full CDR3 protein reads CSVVQSGANVLTF.

This clone was seen a few times. The CDR3 DNA, read in part, is TGTGCCAGCAGCCCCGGGACTCACACAGATACG. Its translation is CASSPGTHTDT. In full, the CDR3 reads CASSPGTHTDTQYF. The chain employs TRBV7-6 and TRBJ2-3; a weak D match, TRBD2 (6 bases). The CDR3 end lies 3 residues beyond the end of the read and is filled in from the germline J gene. The CDR3 spans 14 residues. The germline V gene encodes CDR1 SGHVS and CDR2 FNYEAQ. Between the trimmed V and J ends, which lost 5 bases and 2 bases, there was a span of 11 bases.

This clone has only a few counts. Read data end 3 residues before the CDR3 end; the end is taken from the germline J gene. The chain employs TRBV7-9 and TRBJ1-5, with D perhaps matching TRBD1 (5 bases). Deletions cut 11 bases from V and 4 bases from J, with 15 bases between. This CDR3 has 13 residues. The germline V gene has CDR1 SEHNR and CDR2 FQNEAQ (reference sequence). Incomplete CDR3 DNA: TGTGCCTCTGCAAAGGGGCTGAATCAGCCC. Protein product: CASAKGLNQP. The full CDR3 is CASAKGLNQPQHF.

In its sample, this clone ranks as medium-sized. The read ends 3 residues early relative to the CDR3; the germline J gene fills the gap. The chain joins TRBV29-1 to TRBJ2-2, with a weak D call TRBD2 (7 bases). This CDR3 is built from 14 residues. The germline V gene has CDR1 SQVTM and CDR2 ANQGSEA. Trimming left V 4 bases short and J 7 bases short, with 16 bases between. This CDR3 reads CSVGSSGEGGELFF. The CDR3 bases that were read are TGCAGCGTTGGGAGTTCAGGGGAGGGCGGGGAG.

This clone was detected only a few times. The read ends 3 residues before the CDR3 terminus; that terminus is restored from the germline J gene. The chain links TRBV7-9 to TRBJ2-4, with 12 nucleotides matching TRBD1. This CDR3 has 15 residues. Per the germline V gene, CDR1 is SEHNR and CDR2 is FQNEAQ (reference sequence). Trimming took 5 bases from V and 5 from J; bases not matched to a gene: 4. The CDR3 reads CASSAGQGAENIQYF. Partial CDR3 DNA: TGTGCCAGCAGCGCGGGACAGGGGGCAGAAAACATT.

This clone was observed a few times. Coverage ceases 3 residues before the CDR3 finishes, and the germline J gene fills in the end. The V and J genes are TRBV7-2 and TRBJ2-5; D is unresolved. CDR1 and CDR2 (germline): SGHTA, FQGNSA. Trimming left V 7 bases short and J 3 bases short, with 9 bases between. The CDR3 spans 12 residues. CDR3 DNA, as far as it was read: TGTGCCAGCACCCGGGTTAAAGAGACC. Translation gives CASTRVKET. The whole CDR3 sequence is CASTRVKETQYF. Looking up the rest from reference TRBV7-2 and TRBJ2-5 gives the full variable domain: GAGVSQSPSNKVTEKGKDVELRCDPISGHTALYWYRQSLGQGLEFLIYFQGNSAPDKSGLPSDRFSAERTGGSVSTLTIQRTQQEDSAVYLCASTRVKETQYFGPGTRLLVL.